These T cell receptor beta chains were read from a single sample in a study of post-analysis software for immune sequencing data. TCRdb reprocessed the PCR reads via MiXCR and lists one record per CDR3 protein. This table has around 260,000 distinct CDR3 sequences, 35% to 40% appearing once. The sequenced material came from blood. The receptors were sampled from a girl aged 5-17 years with multiple sclerosis. Both conserved end residues are part of each CDR3. A D gene is named only where the DNA matches it firmly.

CDR3aa | d_gene | v_gene
CASRRDLLTDTQYF | - | TRBV5-1
CASSLFKDSEAFF | - | TRBV5-1
CAISESRRGLETQYF | TRBD1 | TRBV10-3
CASSLAGTVAYNEQYF | TRBD1 | TRBV5-1
CSARDPEYEQFF | - | TRBV20-1
CASSSNRDAFTDTQYF | - | TRBV7-6
CASRDYIAQDEQFF | - | TRBV6-6
CASSFLLAENTGELFF | - | TRBV12-3/TRBV12-4
CASSDGGTYNEQYF | - | TRBV6-1
CASSINRATLSGNTIYF | - | TRBV5-1
CASSVEGAHTDTQYF | TRBD1 | TRBV9
CSARRQAGPEAFF | - | TRBV20-1
CASSRDAATSNQPQHF | - | TRBV19
CASRNSGGAYNEQFF | TRBD2 | TRBV11-3
CASSQGLRTSTDTQYF | - | TRBV3-1
CAGSPRTGGDEQYF | TRBD1 | TRBV18
CASSSGGGGTEAFF | TRBD1 | TRBV6-4
CASSFHGRNTEAFF | - | TRBV28